Following are 10 T cell receptor beta chains from one sample sequenced in a study of beta chain features in type 1 diabetes (dated by TCRdb to the late 2010s). To prepare the library, the immunoSEQ multiplex PCR assay was applied. All of the isolated RNA was reverse transcribed with the High Capacity cDNA Reverse Transcription Kit, so expressed TCRB transcripts were sequenced. What TCRdb holds here is the immuneACCESS table cut down to in-frame rearrangements. Part of the clones is not present; checked against another copy, under half of the missing clones reflect an unresolved V gene, and the others are unexplained. The sample table contains hundreds of thousands of clones; only one count was recorded for roughly 13% of them. The ten most abundant clones make up 0.04% of the sample. These TCRs are of unknown antigen specificity. Points the paper makes about the study in general: Type 1 diabetes patients showed a moderate but significant shortening of TCRB CDR3 length in all four CD4+ subsets.

The sample taken for sequencing was naive CD4+ T cells from blood. The sample's cell subset or site label is to be understood as: true naive CD4+ T cells. These receptors were collected from a man between 18 and 35 years old with type 1 diabetes.

Regarding this clone: The germline gene is not matched at one end of the junction; a read error may be the cause. The gene calls are TRBV7-7 and TRBJ1-1; possible D gene TRBD1, 5 bases. CDR1 and CDR2 from the germline V gene are SSHAT and FNYEAQ (reference sequence). The length of the CDR3 is 13 residues. The CDR3 coding sequence is TGTGCTAGCAGCGTCGACAGGAACACTGAAGCTTTCTTT. As protein: CASSVDRNTEAFF.

The CDR3 DNA sequence: TGTGCCAGTAGTATACGACGCGGGAGAGGTCAGCCCCAGCATTTT. Translation: CASSIRRGRGQPQHF. V is TRBV19 and J is TRBJ1-5; D unclear. CDR1 and CDR2 (germline): LNHDA, SQIVND (reference sequence). Trimming removed 2 bases from V and 6 bases from J, with 14 bases in between. This CDR3 is 15 amino acids long.

This clone occurred a few times. The CDR3, as DNA: TGTGCCAGCAGCTCAACGGACAGGGTGGCGGAGACCCAGTACTTC. It is translated as CASSSTDRVAETQYF. The genes are TRBV7-2 and TRBJ2-5, with 8 positions matching TRBD1. Germline lookup yields CDR1 SGHTA and CDR2 FQGNSA. The trim removed 4 bases at V and 5 bases at J, leaving 9 bases unmatched. CDR3 length: 15 amino acids.

This clone was picked up a small number of times. This chain uses TRBV29-1 with TRBJ2-3; TRBD1 aligns across 7 bases. This CDR3 region has 12 residues. Germline assignment: CDR1 SQVTM and CDR2 ANQGSEA. The V and J ends lost 8 bases and 3 bases, in that order; junction bases with no gene match: 5. CDR3 residues: CSFQGVTDTQYF. In DNA form, the CDR3 reads TGCAGCTTTCAGGGGGTTACAGATACGCAGTATTTT.

This clone has just a few counts. The chain employs TRBV27 and TRBJ2-3, with D hard to call. V was pared by 6 bases and J by 6 bases, with 13 bases between. Germline-derived CDR1 and CDR2 are MNHEY and SMNVEV (reference sequence). CDR3 length: 13 amino acids. The CDR3 DNA follows: TGTGCCAGCAGGCCGATAAATCTGGATACGCAGTATTTT. This encodes CASRPINLDTQYF.

V usage is TRBV30 and J usage is TRBJ1-2, with unresolved D. The CDR3 has 14 residues. V was clipped by 2 bases and J by 0 bases, with 10 bases between them. The germline V gene has CDR1 GTSNPN and CDR2 SVGIG (reference sequence). The CDR3 region has the DNA TGTGCCTGGAGTCCAGGTTTTGCTAACTATGGCTACACCTTC. It specifies CAWSPGFANYGYTF.

This clone has just a few counts. The V gene is TRBV13, the J gene TRBJ1-2; D uncertain. Germline loops: CDR1 PRHDT, CDR2 FYEKMQ (reference sequence). Trimming removed 0 bases at V and 8 bases at J, with 10 bases between. The CDR3 totals 13 residues. The CDR3 region is CASSLGSSIGYTF. The CDR3 bases are TGTGCCAGCAGCTTAGGGAGCAGCATCGGCTACACCTTC. The full variable domain, with the rest looked up from reference TRBV13 and TRBJ1-2, is AAGVIQSPRHLIKEKRETATLKCYPIPRHDTVYWYQQGPGQDPQFLISFYEKMQSDKGSIPDRFSAQQFSDYHSELNMSSLELGDSALYFCASSLGSSIGYTFGSGTRLTVV.

This clone was detected a few times. The J gene is TRBJ1-1, the V gene TRBV15, with D possibly matching TRBD1 (6 bases). The CDR3 extends over 16 amino acids. The germline gives CDR1 LNHNV, CDR2 YYDKDF (reference sequence). Trimming left V 3 bases short and J 4 bases short, with 18 bases between. The CDR3 DNA reads TGTGCCACCAGCAGTCCCATGGGGGGGCAGGGCACTGAAGCTTTCTTT. Translation gives CATSSPMGGQGTEAFF.

There are a few counts of this clone. The chain employs TRBV5-1 and TRBJ2-7; D is tentatively TRBD1 or TRBD2 (5 bases each). The CDR3 loop spans 16 amino acids. Germline V gene lookup returns CDR1 SGHRS and CDR2 YFSETQ. Trimming took off 0 bases at V and 0 bases at J, with 13 bases between the two ends. DNA of the CDR3: TGCGCCAGCAGCTTGGAGAGGGGAAAGAGCTCCTACGAGCAGTACTTC. It translates to CASSLERGKSSYEQYF.

This clone has only a few counts. The chain combines TRBV19 with TRBJ2-2, with D perhaps matching TRBD2 (6 bases). V lost 0 bases, J lost 6 bases, and 8 bases lay in between. CDR1 is LNHDA, CDR2 SQIVND, per germline (reference sequence). The CDR3 spans 14 residues. The CDR3 nucleotides are TGTGCCAGTAGTATAGATCGGGGGTCCGGGGAGCTGTTTTTT. It specifies CASSIDRGSGELFF.